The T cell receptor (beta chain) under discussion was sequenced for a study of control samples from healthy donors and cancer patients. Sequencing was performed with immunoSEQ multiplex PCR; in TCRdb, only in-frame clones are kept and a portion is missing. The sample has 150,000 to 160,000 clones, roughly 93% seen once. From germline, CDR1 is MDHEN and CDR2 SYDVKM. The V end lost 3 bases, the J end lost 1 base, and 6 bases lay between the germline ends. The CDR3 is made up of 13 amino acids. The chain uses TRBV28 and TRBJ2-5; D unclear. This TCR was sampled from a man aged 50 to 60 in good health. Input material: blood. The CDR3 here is CASSFYSQETQYF. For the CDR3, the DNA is TGTGCCAGCAGTTTTTACAGCCAAGAGACCCAGTACTTC.